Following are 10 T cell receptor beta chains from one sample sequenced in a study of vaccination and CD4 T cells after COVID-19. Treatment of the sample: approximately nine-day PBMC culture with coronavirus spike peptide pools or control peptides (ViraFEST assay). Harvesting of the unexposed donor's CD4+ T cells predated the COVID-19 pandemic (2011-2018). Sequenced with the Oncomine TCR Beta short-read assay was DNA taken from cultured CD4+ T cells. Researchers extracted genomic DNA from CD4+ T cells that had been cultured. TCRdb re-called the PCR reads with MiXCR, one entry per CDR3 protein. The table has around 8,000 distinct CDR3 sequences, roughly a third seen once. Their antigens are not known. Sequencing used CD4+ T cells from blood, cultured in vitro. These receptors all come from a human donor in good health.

CDR3 in amino acids: CSARDSWGRGRNTIYF. CDR3 coding DNA: TGCAGTGCTAGAGATTCCTGGGGACGGGGGAGAAACACCATATATTTT. The rearrangement uses TRBV20-1 and TRBJ1-3; D possibly corresponds to TRBD1 (5 bases). V lost 0 bases and J 5 bases, leaving 17 bases between the germline ends. The CDR3 runs to 16 residues. Germline V gene sequence: CDR1 DFQATT, CDR2 SNEGSKA (reference sequence).

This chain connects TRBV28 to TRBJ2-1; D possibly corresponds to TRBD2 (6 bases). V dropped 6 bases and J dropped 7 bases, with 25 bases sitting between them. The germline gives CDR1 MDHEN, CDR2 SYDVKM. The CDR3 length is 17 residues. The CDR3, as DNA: TGTGCCAGCAGGGGTATCCCGGGACTCACTTTGAGGAATGAGCAGTTCTTC. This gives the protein CASRGIPGLTLRNEQFF.

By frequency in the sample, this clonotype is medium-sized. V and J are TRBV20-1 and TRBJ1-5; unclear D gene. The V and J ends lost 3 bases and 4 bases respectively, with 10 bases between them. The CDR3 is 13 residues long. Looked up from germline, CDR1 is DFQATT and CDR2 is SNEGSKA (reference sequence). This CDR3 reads CSARNTDNQPQHF. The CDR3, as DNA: TGCAGTGCTAGGAACACTGATAATCAGCCCCAGCATTTT.

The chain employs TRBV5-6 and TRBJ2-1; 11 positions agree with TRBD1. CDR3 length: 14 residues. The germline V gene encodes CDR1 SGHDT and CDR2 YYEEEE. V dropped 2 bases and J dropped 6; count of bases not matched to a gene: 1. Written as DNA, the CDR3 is TGTGCCAGCAGCTTCGGGACAGGGGGCAATGAGCAGTTCTTC. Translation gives CASSFGTGGNEQFF. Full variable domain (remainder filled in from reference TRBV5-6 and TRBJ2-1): DAGVTQSPTHLIKTRGQQVTLRCSPKSGHDTVSWYQQALGQGPQFIFQYYEEEERQRGNFPDRFSGHQFPNYSSELNVNALLLGDSALYLCASSFGTGGNEQFFGPGTRLTVL.

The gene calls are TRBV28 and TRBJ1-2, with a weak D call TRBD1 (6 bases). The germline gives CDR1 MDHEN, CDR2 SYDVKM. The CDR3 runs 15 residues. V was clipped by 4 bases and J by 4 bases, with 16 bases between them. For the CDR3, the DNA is TGTGCCAGCAGTTCAACTACGGACAGAATCTATGGCTACACCTTC. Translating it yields CASSSTTDRIYGYTF.

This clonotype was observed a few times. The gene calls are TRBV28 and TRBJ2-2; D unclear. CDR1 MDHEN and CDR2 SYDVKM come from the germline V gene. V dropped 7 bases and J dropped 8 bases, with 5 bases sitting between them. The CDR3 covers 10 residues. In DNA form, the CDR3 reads TGTGCCAGCATCGGTGGGGAGCTGTTTTTT. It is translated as CASIGGELFF.

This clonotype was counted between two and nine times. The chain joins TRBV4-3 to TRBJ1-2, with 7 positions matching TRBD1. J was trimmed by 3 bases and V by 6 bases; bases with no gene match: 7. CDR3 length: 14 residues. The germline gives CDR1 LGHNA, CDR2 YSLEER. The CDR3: CASSHGTVDYGYTF. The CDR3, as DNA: TGCGCCAGCAGTCACGGGACAGTTGACTATGGCTACACCTTC.

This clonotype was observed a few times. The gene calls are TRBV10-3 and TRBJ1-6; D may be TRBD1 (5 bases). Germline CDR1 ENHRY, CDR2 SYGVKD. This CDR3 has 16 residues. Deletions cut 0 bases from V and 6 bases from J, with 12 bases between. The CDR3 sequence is CAISESPGRSNSPLHF. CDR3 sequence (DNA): TGTGCCATCAGTGAGTCGCCGGGACGGAGTAATTCACCCCTCCACTTT.

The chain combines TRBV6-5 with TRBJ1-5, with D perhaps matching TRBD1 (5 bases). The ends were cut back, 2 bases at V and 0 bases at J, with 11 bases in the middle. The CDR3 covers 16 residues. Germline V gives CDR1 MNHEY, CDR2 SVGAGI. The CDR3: CASSYGRGVSNQPQHF. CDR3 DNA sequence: TGTGCCAGCAGTTACGGGAGGGGCGTTAGCAATCAGCCCCAGCATTTT.

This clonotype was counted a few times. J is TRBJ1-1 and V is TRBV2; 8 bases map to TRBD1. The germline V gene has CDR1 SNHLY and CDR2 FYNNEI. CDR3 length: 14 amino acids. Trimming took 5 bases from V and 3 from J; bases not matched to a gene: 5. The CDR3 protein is CASSQTGADTEAFF. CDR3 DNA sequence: TGTGCCAGCAGTCAGACAGGGGCGGACACTGAAGCTTTCTTT.